These 21 T cell receptor beta chains were all obtained from the same sample, sequenced in a study of control samples from healthy donors and cancer patients. Some clones are missing from TCRdb's copy, which holds only in-frame ones; the method was immunoSEQ multiplex PCR. Seen here are 180,000 or so clones, just under 95% observed once, and the top ten hold about 4%. Material: blood. The source of these receptors is a woman between 55 and 75 years old in good health.

The chain carries TRBV6-5 and TRBJ1-2, with 7 bases aligning to TRBD1. Germline V gene lookup returns CDR1 MNHEY and CDR2 SVGAGI. This CDR3 spans 15 amino acids. With V trimmed by 0 bases and J by 4 bases, 5 bases remained unmatched. The CDR3 sequence: CASSYSGGTSYGYTF. The CDR3 nucleotides are TGTGCCAGCAGTTACTCAGGGGGCACAAGCTATGGCTACACCTTC.

The CDR3 region has the DNA TGTGCCAGCAGCTCCACCCCCCACGATACGCAGTATTTT. Its protein is CASSSTPHDTQYF. The chain recombines TRBV7-2 with TRBJ2-3; unclear D gene. The germline gives CDR1 SGHTA, CDR2 FQGNSA. Trimming pared 4 bases from V and 6 bases from J, leaving 11 bases between. This CDR3 is 13 amino acids long.

J is TRBJ2-2 and V is TRBV7-9, with no clear D. V lost 6 bases and J lost 1, with 3 bases in between. This CDR3 comprises 12 residues. Per germline, CDR1 SEHNR and CDR2 FQNEAQ (reference sequence). As DNA, the CDR3 is TGTGCCAGCAGAGGGAACACCGGGGAGCTGTTTTTT. Translation gives CASRGNTGELFF.

This clone was detected once. The rearrangement joins TRBV5-1 to TRBJ1-1; D gene uncertain. The CDR3 has 14 amino acids. The germline V gene has CDR1 SGHRS and CDR2 YFSETQ. The germline V and J ends were trimmed by 3 bases and 1 base, with 10 bases remaining between them. The CDR3 loop is CASSWNQENTEAFF. CDR3 sequence (DNA): TGCGCCAGCAGCTGGAATCAGGAGAACACTGAAGCTTTCTTT.

This clone was seen once. The CDR3 coding sequence is TGTGCCAGCAGCACCCCACAGGGGCATGAGCAGTTCTTC. It is translated as CASSTPQGHEQFF. The V gene is TRBV7-9, the J gene TRBJ2-1; 7 nucleotides align to TRBD1. This CDR3 spans 13 amino acids. In germline, CDR1 is SEHNR, CDR2 FQNEAQ (reference sequence). The J segment lost 8 bases and the V segment lost 5 bases, leaving 6 bases of the junction unmatched.

CDR3 sequence (DNA): TGTGCCAGCAGTCCAATCCAACAGGGCCTTCTGGGCTACGAGCAGTACTTC. Residues: CASSPIQQGLLGYEQYF. This chain uses TRBV28 with TRBJ2-7; tentatively, D is TRBD1 (6 bases). The V gene lost 5 bases and the J gene lost 3 bases, with 23 bases spanning the gap. Looked up from germline, CDR1 is MDHEN and CDR2 is SYDVKM. This CDR3 has 17 residues.

Note on this clone: Other DNA sequences within the sample encode an identical CDR3. The rearrangement joins TRBV9 to TRBJ2-3; D perhaps matches TRBD1 (6 bases). The germline V and J ends were trimmed by 0 bases and 2 bases, with 13 bases remaining between them. Germline loops: CDR1 SGDLS, CDR2 YYNGEE. The CDR3 length is 16 residues. The CDR3 region has the DNA TGTGCCAGCAGCGTAGTCAGGGGTGGATACACAGATACGCAGTATTTT. Translating gives CASSVVRGGYTDTQYF.

V usage is TRBV7-2 and J usage is TRBJ1-5; maybe TRBD1 (5 bases). CDR3 length equals 15 residues. Germline loops: CDR1 SGHTA, CDR2 FQGNSA. V lost 5 bases to trimming and J lost 2 bases, with 13 bases between them. In nucleotides, the CDR3 is TGTGCCAGCAGCGTTACCGGGACGGGCAATCAGCCCCAGCATTTT. Translation gives CASSVTGTGNQPQHF.

The rearrangement uses TRBV6-2 or TRBV6-3 and TRBJ1-1; maybe TRBD1 (5 bases). The CDR3 totals 14 residues. Germline CDR1 is MNHEY and CDR2 is SVGEGT. V was cut by 4 bases and J by 7 bases, with 16 bases left in between. The DNA for the CDR3 is TGTGCCAGCAGTTTGACCTCCGGGGCGATTGAAGCTTTCTTT. Translated, it gives CASSLTSGAIEAFF.

This sequence joins TRBV6-5 and TRBJ2-3; 9 nucleotides agree with TRBD2. Losses at the gene ends were 4 bases for V and 2 bases for J; bases not matched to a gene: 4. The CDR3 is made up of 15 amino acids. The V gene's germline CDR1 is MNHEY and CDR2 SVGAGI. CDR3 nucleotides: TGTGCCAGCAGTTCCATAGCGGGGGACACAGATACGCAGTATTTT. It codes for CASSSIAGDTDTQYF.

The rearrangement uses TRBV6-4 and TRBJ1-2, with TRBD1 matching 9 bases. This CDR3 is 14 amino acids long. V trimming: 6 bases; J trimming: 5 bases; junction bases outside the gene matches: 7. Germline assignment: CDR1 MRHNA and CDR2 SNTAGT. The CDR3 nucleotides read TGTGCCAGCAGAGAAACCGGGACAGGGTATGGCTACACCTTC. It codes for CASRETGTGYGYTF.

The J gene is TRBJ2-1, the V gene TRBV9, with TRBD2 identical over 8 bases. The CDR3 runs to 15 residues. V shed 2 bases and J 7 bases; nucleotides not matched to a gene: 8. CDR1 SGDLS and CDR2 YYNGEE come from the germline V gene. CDR3 in amino acids: CASSVLLAGTNEQFF. The CDR3 bases are TGTGCCAGCAGCGTTCTTCTAGCGGGTACTAATGAGCAGTTCTTC.

The rearrangement joins TRBV12-3 or TRBV12-4 to TRBJ2-7; no firm D call. This CDR3 has 13 residues. Trimming took 3 bases from V and 2 from J, leaving 8 bases between them. CDR3 sequence reads: CASSFAATYEQYF. Here the CDR3 DNA reads TGTGCCAGCAGTTTCGCGGCTACCTACGAGCAGTACTTC.

The chain recombines TRBV11-2 with TRBJ1-4; possibly TRBD1 for D (5 bases). The CDR3 is 18 amino acids. Germline CDR1 is SGHAT and CDR2 is FQNNGV. V was pared by 5 bases and J by 3 bases, with 22 bases between. This CDR3 reads CASSTPGTQAGSNEKLFF. The CDR3 bases are TGTGCCAGCAGCACCCCCGGGACGCAAGCGGGGTCTAATGAAAAACTGTTTTTT.

The gene calls are TRBV6-4 and TRBJ1-3; D ambiguous. The CDR3 contains 14 residues. Trimming left V 0 bases short and J 4 bases short, with 7 bases between. Per germline, CDR1 MRHNA and CDR2 SNTAGT. The CDR3 region is CASSDSKKGNTIYF. Here the CDR3 DNA reads TGTGCCAGCAGTGACTCAAAAAAAGGAAACACCATATATTTT.

This chain links TRBV5-6 with TRBJ2-7; TRBD2 is a possible D gene (5 bases). V was trimmed by 5 bases and J by 2 bases, leaving 11 bases between them. The CDR3 has 13 amino acids. CDR1 and CDR2 from the germline V gene are SGHDT and YYEEEE. CDR3 sequence: CASRDYRAYEQYF. The CDR3, as DNA: TGTGCCAGCAGAGACTACCGAGCCTACGAGCAGTACTTC.

The chain recombines TRBV18 with TRBJ1-4, with a weak D call TRBD1 (5 bases). Trimming took off 1 base at V and 6 bases at J, with 12 bases between the two ends. The CDR3 runs 15 residues. Germline V gives CDR1 KGHSH, CDR2 LQKENI. The CDR3, as DNA: TGTGCCAGCTCACCACAGGGGAGGTATGATGAAAAACTGTTTTTT. This codes for CASSPQGRYDEKLFF.

The chain recombines TRBV10-1 with TRBJ1-1; perhaps TRBD1 as D (5 bases). This CDR3 contains 16 residues. Germline V CDR1 and CDR2: WNHNN, SYGVQD (reference sequence). Deletions cut 3 bases from V and 1 base from J, with 15 bases between. CDR3 amino acids: CASSDGGLLTNTEAFF. The DNA of the CDR3 is TGCGCCAGCAGTGATGGGGGACTACTAACGAACACTGAAGCTTTCTTT.

The chain uses TRBV16 and TRBJ2-7; no firm D call. This CDR3 comprises 17 residues. V dropped 0 bases and J dropped 0 bases, with 15 bases sitting between them. Germline V gives CDR1 KGHSY, CDR2 FQNENV. CDR3 residues: CASSQSPLQLNSYEQYF. The CDR3 DNA reads TGTGCCAGCAGCCAATCCCCCTTGCAGCTAAACTCCTACGAGCAGTACTTC.

J is TRBJ1-2 and V is TRBV19; 9 bases agree with TRBD1. There are 14 residues in the CDR3. J gave up 7 bases and V 7 bases, and 10 bases lay outside the gene matches. Germline assignment: CDR1 LNHDA and CDR2 SQIVND (reference sequence). CDR3 DNA sequence: TGTGCCAGTACCTCGTCGGACAGGGGAGGTGGCTACACCTTC. The encoded protein is CASTSSDRGGGYTF.

The chain couples TRBV30 to TRBJ1-5; D perhaps matches TRBD1 (6 bases). The CDR3 covers 14 residues. V was shortened by 3 bases and J by 2 bases, with 11 bases between the two germline ends. Germline assignment: CDR1 GTSNPN and CDR2 SVGIG (reference sequence). CDR3 DNA: TGTGCCTGGAGGGGTGCAGGGGGCAATCAGCCCCAGCATTTT. This translates into CAWRGAGGNQPQHF.